The entry below describes one TCR beta chain. Its matching antigen is unknown. Alongside a J-beta primer mix, a sample-barcoded 5' primer served in a second PCR lasting roughly 7 to 12 cycles. In TCRdb, the 5' RACE reads were re-called with MiXCR into one record per CDR3 protein. In the table there are over 1,300,000 distinct CDR3 sequences, approximately 60% of which are singletons. V was clipped by 0 bases and J by 8 bases, with 14 bases between them. The CDR3 runs 15 residues. The germline V gene has CDR1 SGHVS and CDR2 FNYEAQ. The sample originates from a study of blood T cells in healthy people across ages. Whole-study findings and limits: Long-lived donors carried more naive CD4+ cells and greater diversity than aged donors. Age showed a roughly linear inverse relationship with TCR beta diversity per million T cells.

The receptor was isolated from a man between 18 and 35 years old in good health. This chain uses TRBV7-6 with TRBJ2-4, with D possibly matching TRBD1 (5 bases). Sequencing input: blood. This CDR3 reads CASSLAGSGKDIQYF. The CDR3 DNA reads TGTGCCAGCAGCTTAGCGGGGTCAGGGAAGGACATTCAGTACTTC. Looking up the rest from reference TRBV7-6 and TRBJ2-4 gives the full variable domain: GAGVSQSPRYKVTKRGQDVALRCDPISGHVSLYWYRQALGQGPEFLTYFNYEAQQDKSGLPNDRFSAERPEGSISTLTIQRTEQRDSAMYRCASSLAGSGKDIQYFGAGTRLSVL.